The rows below give T cell receptor beta chains drawn from one sample of a study of Ad26.COV2.S vaccination and SARS-CoV-2 variants. The assay was immunoSEQ multiplex PCR, and TCRdb's table has in-frame clones only and misses some. Of fewer than 500,000 clones listed, 90% are singletons. The sample here was peripheral blood, taken in a trial of Ad26.COV2.S vaccine versus placebo. These receptors came from a person aged 18-65 years who received the Ad26.COV2.S COVID-19 vaccine or a placebo. Both conserved end residues are part of each CDR3. The order of the fields is D gene, clone size, CDR3 length, J gene, V gene, CDR3 DNA, CDR3 protein. The D gene is left open where the match is weak. The listing skips clone size in some rows; elsewhere it reads once, few, many or a size class.

D gene: NA
clone size: NA
CDR3 length: 14
J gene: TRBJ1-5
V gene: TRBV25-1
CDR3 DNA: TGTGCCAGCAGCCCCAGACAGGGCAATCAGCCCCAGCATTTT
CDR3 protein: CASSPRQGNQPQHF

D gene: NA
clone size: NA
CDR3 length: 15
J gene: TRBJ2-1
V gene: TRBV7-3
CDR3 DNA: TGTGCCAGCCCCCTAGGCACTAACTTTTACAATGAGCAGTTCTTC
CDR3 protein: CASPLGTNFYNEQFF

D gene: NA
clone size: NA
CDR3 length: 13
J gene: TRBJ1-1
V gene: TRBV5-1
CDR3 DNA: TGCGCCAGCAGCTTGGAGATGAACACTGAAGCTTTCTTT
CDR3 protein: CASSLEMNTEAFF

D gene: NA
clone size: NA
CDR3 length: 13
J gene: TRBJ2-1
V gene: TRBV28
CDR3 DNA: TGTGCCAGTAGTCTCCAAACCTACAATGAGCAGTTCTTC
CDR3 protein: CASSLQTYNEQFF

D gene: TRBD2
clone size: NA
CDR3 length: 15
J gene: TRBJ2-5
V gene: TRBV29-1
CDR3 DNA: TGCAGCGTTGAGAGAACTAGCGGCATACAAGAGACCCAGTACTTC
CDR3 protein: CSVERTSGIQETQYF

D gene: NA
clone size: NA
CDR3 length: 16
J gene: TRBJ1-4
V gene: TRBV13
CDR3 DNA: TGTGCCAGCAGCTTAGGCTCCAGACTCTATAATGAAAAACTGTTTTTT
CDR3 protein: CASSLGSRLYNEKLFF

D gene: NA
clone size: NA
CDR3 length: 14
J gene: TRBJ2-1
V gene: TRBV28
CDR3 DNA: TGTGCCAGCAGCCGCTCGGGACCTCGCAATGAGCAGTTCTTC
CDR3 protein: CASSRSGPRNEQFF

D gene: TRBD2
clone size: NA
CDR3 length: 15
J gene: TRBJ2-1
V gene: TRBV7-6
CDR3 DNA: TGTGCCAGCAGCTTAGCGCGGGAGTCGGGGAATGAGCAGTTCTTC
CDR3 protein: CASSLARESGNEQFF

D gene: TRBD2
clone size: NA
CDR3 length: 15
J gene: TRBJ2-3
V gene: TRBV9
CDR3 DNA: TGTGCCAGCAGCGAAACTAGCGGAGGCACAGATACGCAGTATTTT
CDR3 protein: CASSETSGGTDTQYF

D gene: TRBD1
clone size: NA
CDR3 length: 15
J gene: TRBJ1-3
V gene: TRBV3-1/TRBV3-2
CDR3 DNA: TGTGCCAGCAGCCAATCGGCCCAGGGGGCGAACACCATATATTTT
CDR3 protein: CASSQSAQGANTIYF

D gene: NA
clone size: NA
CDR3 length: 13
J gene: TRBJ1-4
V gene: TRBV5-5
CDR3 DNA: TGTGCCAGCAGCTTGGTAGCGCCGGGAAAACTGTTTTTT
CDR3 protein: CASSLVAPGKLFF

D gene: NA
clone size: NA
CDR3 length: 14
J gene: TRBJ1-1
V gene: TRBV19
CDR3 DNA: TGTGCCAGTCGCCTGGGGGGGCTGAACACTGAAGCTTTCTTT
CDR3 protein: CASRLGGLNTEAFF

D gene: TRBD2
clone size: NA
CDR3 length: 15
J gene: TRBJ2-2
V gene: TRBV5-4
CDR3 DNA: TGTGCCAGCAGCCCCAGAGCGGGGTTGGCCGGGGAGCTGTTTTTT
CDR3 protein: CASSPRAGLAGELFF

D gene: NA
clone size: NA
CDR3 length: 14
J gene: TRBJ2-7
V gene: TRBV3-1/TRBV3-2
CDR3 DNA: TGTGCCAGCAGCCAAAGACTTGATCACTACGAGCAGTACTTC
CDR3 protein: CASSQRLDHYEQYF

D gene: NA
clone size: few
CDR3 length: 14
J gene: TRBJ2-7
V gene: TRBV9
CDR3 DNA: TGTGCCAGCAGCGTAGAAGTACAGGGTGGCGAGCAGTACTTC
CDR3 protein: CASSVEVQGGEQYF

D gene: NA
clone size: NA
CDR3 length: 14
J gene: TRBJ2-3
V gene: TRBV18
CDR3 DNA: TGTGCCAGCTCCACGGGGACTAGCACAGATACGCAGTATTTT
CDR3 protein: CASSTGTSTDTQYF

D gene: NA
clone size: once
CDR3 length: 13
J gene: TRBJ1-2
V gene: TRBV6-4
CDR3 DNA: TGTGCCAGCAGTGTGGCCCCGGGGTATGGCTACACCTTC
CDR3 protein: CASSVAPGYGYTF

D gene: NA
clone size: NA
CDR3 length: 16
J gene: TRBJ2-3
V gene: TRBV6-2/TRBV6-3
CDR3 DNA: TGTGCCAGCAGTTACGGGTCATCTTCTAGCACAGATACGCAGTATTTT
CDR3 protein: CASSYGSSSSTDTQYF

D gene: NA
clone size: NA
CDR3 length: 15
J gene: TRBJ1-5
V gene: TRBV2
CDR3 DNA: TGTGCCAGCAGTGAGGGGACGGATAGCAATCAGCCCCAGCATTTT
CDR3 protein: CASSEGTDSNQPQHF

D gene: NA
clone size: NA
CDR3 length: 13
J gene: TRBJ2-3
V gene: TRBV7-3
CDR3 DNA: TGTGCCAGCAGCCCGGCGAATGGAGATACGCAGTATTTT
CDR3 protein: CASSPANGDTQYF

D gene: NA
clone size: NA
CDR3 length: 13
J gene: TRBJ1-5
V gene: TRBV7-9
CDR3 DNA: TGTGCCAGCAGCTCGACGGGCAATCAGCCCCAGCATTTT
CDR3 protein: CASSSTGNQPQHF

D gene: TRBD2
clone size: NA
CDR3 length: 16
J gene: TRBJ2-3
V gene: TRBV6-2/TRBV6-3
CDR3 DNA: TGTGCCAGCACCCCGGGACTAGCGGGAGTCACAGATACGCAGTATTTT
CDR3 protein: CASTPGLAGVTDTQYF

D gene: TRBD1
clone size: NA
CDR3 length: 15
J gene: TRBJ2-5
V gene: TRBV29-1
CDR3 DNA: TGCAGCTTACTACTTACAGGGGAGAGGGGGGAGACCCAGTACTTC
CDR3 protein: CSLLLTGERGETQYF

D gene: NA
clone size: NA
CDR3 length: 15
J gene: TRBJ2-2
V gene: TRBV11-3
CDR3 DNA: TGTGCCAGCAGCTTAGCCAGGGGGGGGACCGGGGAGCTGTTTTTT
CDR3 protein: CASSLARGGTGELFF

D gene: NA
clone size: NA
CDR3 length: 11
J gene: TRBJ2-1
V gene: TRBV2
CDR3 DNA: TGTGCCAGCAGAGGTTACAATGAGCAGTTCTTC
CDR3 protein: CASRGYNEQFF

D gene: TRBD1
clone size: NA
CDR3 length: 15
J gene: TRBJ2-2
V gene: TRBV2
CDR3 DNA: TGTGCCAGCAGTGGACAGGGGGCGGTCACCGGGGAGCTGTTTTTT
CDR3 protein: CASSGQGAVTGELFF

D gene: NA
clone size: NA
CDR3 length: 13
J gene: TRBJ2-7
V gene: TRBV4-3
CDR3 DNA: TGCGCCAGCAGCCAAGTAGGGGGCTACGAGCAGTACTTC
CDR3 protein: CASSQVGGYEQYF

D gene: NA
clone size: NA
CDR3 length: 12
J gene: TRBJ2-1
V gene: TRBV29-1
CDR3 DNA: TGCAGCGGTGGACTGTCTGGGGATGAGCAGTTCTTC
CDR3 protein: CSGGLSGDEQFF

D gene: TRBD2
clone size: once
CDR3 length: 13
J gene: TRBJ2-7
V gene: TRBV5-1
CDR3 DNA: TGCGCCAGCAGAAATCTAGCGGGATACGAGCAGTACTTC
CDR3 protein: CASRNLAGYEQYF

D gene: NA
clone size: NA
CDR3 length: 14
J gene: TRBJ2-2
V gene: TRBV2
CDR3 DNA: TGTGCCAGCGCGACTCCTTCCGGGACCGGGGAGCTGTTTTTT
CDR3 protein: CASATPSGTGELFF

D gene: NA
clone size: few
CDR3 length: 17
J gene: TRBJ1-2
V gene: TRBV5-6
CDR3 DNA: TGTGCCAGCAGCTTTGGGCGCTTAGGGCGGGGCGCATATGGCTACACCTTC
CDR3 protein: CASSFGRLGRGAYGYTF

D gene: TRBD2
clone size: NA
CDR3 length: 14
J gene: TRBJ2-3
V gene: TRBV2
CDR3 DNA: TGTGCCAGTGCACTAGCGGTTAGCACAGATACGCAGTATTTT
CDR3 protein: CASALAVSTDTQYF

D gene: NA
clone size: NA
CDR3 length: 15
J gene: TRBJ2-5
V gene: TRBV9
CDR3 DNA: TGTGCCAGCAGCGGCGGAGGGCGGGTGCAAGAGACCCAGTACTTC
CDR3 protein: CASSGGGRVQETQYF

D gene: NA
clone size: NA
CDR3 length: 16
J gene: TRBJ2-1
V gene: TRBV18
CDR3 DNA: TGTGCCAGCTCACCACCGCGTCCGGTCTCCTACAATGAGCAGTTCTTC
CDR3 protein: CASSPPRPVSYNEQFF

D gene: NA
clone size: NA
CDR3 length: 14
J gene: TRBJ1-5
V gene: TRBV28
CDR3 DNA: TGTGCCAGCAGTCCCCTCGGCGGAAATCAGCCCCAGCATTTT
CDR3 protein: CASSPLGGNQPQHF

D gene: NA
clone size: NA
CDR3 length: 11
J gene: TRBJ2-7
V gene: TRBV2
CDR3 DNA: TGTGCCAGCAGTGATAATCTGGGGGAGTACTTC
CDR3 protein: CASSDNLGEYF

D gene: TRBD1
clone size: NA
CDR3 length: 16
J gene: TRBJ2-7
V gene: TRBV2
CDR3 DNA: TGTGCCAGCAGTGCACTGGGACAGGGGATCACCTACGAGCAGTACTTC
CDR3 protein: CASSALGQGITYEQYF

D gene: NA
clone size: NA
CDR3 length: 15
J gene: TRBJ1-5
V gene: TRBV28
CDR3 DNA: TGTGCCAGCAGTTTACCCCAGCCCGGGGAGCAGCCCCAGCATTTT
CDR3 protein: CASSLPQPGEQPQHF

D gene: NA
clone size: NA
CDR3 length: 18
J gene: TRBJ1-6
V gene: TRBV23-1
CDR3 DNA: TGCGCCAGCAGTCGGGCCACCTCAGACAGGCCGAGGCGGTCACCCCTCCACTTT
CDR3 protein: CASSRATSDRPRRSPLHF

D gene: NA
clone size: NA
CDR3 length: 15
J gene: TRBJ1-5
V gene: TRBV18
CDR3 DNA: TGTGCCAGCTCACCACAGGCGGTTAGCAATCAGCCCCAGCATTTT
CDR3 protein: CASSPQAVSNQPQHF

D gene: NA
clone size: NA
CDR3 length: 13
J gene: TRBJ1-1
V gene: TRBV11-2
CDR3 DNA: TGTGCCAGCAGCTTCTCTGGGAACACTGAAGCTTTCTTT
CDR3 protein: CASSFSGNTEAFF

D gene: TRBD1
clone size: NA
CDR3 length: 19
J gene: TRBJ2-5
V gene: TRBV10-3
CDR3 DNA: TGTGCCATCAGTGAGTTTGAGACAGGGGGGTTGAGTGGCCAAGAGACCCAGTACTTC
CDR3 protein: CAISEFETGGLSGQETQYF

D gene: TRBD2
clone size: NA
CDR3 length: 15
J gene: TRBJ2-5
V gene: TRBV7-6
CDR3 DNA: TGTGCCAGCAGCCGGGTCCCGGGGGGTCAAGAGACCCAGTACTTC
CDR3 protein: CASSRVPGGQETQYF

D gene: TRBD2
clone size: NA
CDR3 length: 18
J gene: TRBJ2-1
V gene: TRBV4-2
CDR3 DNA: TGTGCCAGCAGCCCTAAGCGGGGTAAAGGGAGCTCCTACAATGAGCAGTTCTTC
CDR3 protein: CASSPKRGKGSSYNEQFF

D gene: NA
clone size: NA
CDR3 length: 14
J gene: TRBJ2-7
V gene: TRBV9
CDR3 DNA: TGTGCCAGCAGCCTAGGGGGGGAGTCCTACGAGCAGTACTTC
CDR3 protein: CASSLGGESYEQYF

D gene: NA
clone size: NA
CDR3 length: 12
J gene: TRBJ2-3
V gene: TRBV30
CDR3 DNA: TGTGCCTGGACTTCGACTGGACAGCTATTGTATTTT
CDR3 protein: CAWTSTGQLLYF

D gene: NA
clone size: few
CDR3 length: 12
J gene: TRBJ2-3
V gene: TRBV7-9
CDR3 DNA: TGTGCCAGCAGCTTAGGCACAGATACGCAGTATTTT
CDR3 protein: CASSLGTDTQYF

D gene: NA
clone size: NA
CDR3 length: 15
J gene: TRBJ2-7
V gene: TRBV18
CDR3 DNA: TGTGCCAGCTCACCACTACCAGCGAGCTCCTACGAGCAGTACTTC
CDR3 protein: CASSPLPASSYEQYF

D gene: NA
clone size: NA
CDR3 length: 12
J gene: TRBJ2-7
V gene: TRBV30
CDR3 DNA: TGTGCCTGCCGACGGAGCTCCTACGAGCAGTACTTC
CDR3 protein: CACRRSSYEQYF

D gene: NA
clone size: once
CDR3 length: 12
J gene: TRBJ1-2
V gene: TRBV28
CDR3 DNA: TGTGCCAGCAGTTCGGACAGTTATGGCTACACCTTC
CDR3 protein: CASSSDSYGYTF